Sequencing of this T cell receptor (beta chain) was carried out in a study of glioma-infiltrating T cells after dendritic cell vaccination. Study-level points and caveats: Higher pretreatment TIL content predicted longer progression-free time and survival.

This clone came up a few times. Its antigen is not identified. The ends were cut back, 5 bases at V and 6 bases at J, with 15 bases in the middle. The CDR3 is 14 amino acids. Germline assignment: CDR1 SGHTA and CDR2 FQGNSA. The data were produced by immunoSEQ multiplex PCR, yet TCRdb's version contains in-frame clones alone and is incomplete. This sample has about 38,000 clones, with approximately 80% found just once. The chain is built from TRBV7-2 and TRBJ2-3; possibly TRBD2 for D (6 bases). The sample was blood, taken before dendritic cell vaccination. The sequence was collected from a human donor with glioblastoma. The CDR3 reads CASSTTIRGDTQYF. The DNA of the CDR3 is TGTGCCAGCAGCACCACCATACGGGGGGATACGCAGTATTTT.